This T cell receptor beta chain stems from a study of monozygotic twins with inflammatory bowel disease. Germline loops: CDR1 KGHSH, CDR2 LQKENI. The CDR3 runs 15 residues. As to this clonotype: The target antigen is unknown.

Points from the study as a whole: Especially with disease activity, IBD patients shared fewer clonotypes with others than healthy twins did. Healthy co-twins exceeded IBD patients in TCRbeta diversity as measured by inverse Simpson. Evidence failed to back one strong IBD-linked signal or clonotype.

The team made cDNA by running eight separate reactions for each sample. TCRdb processed the 5' RACE reads again and assigns one entry to each CDR3 protein, with no DNA. The repertoire shows 120,000 to 150,000 distinct CDR3 sequences; the top ten hold 2% to 3%. The sample comprised blood. The chain employs TRBV18 and TRBJ2-5. The source is a human donor with ulcerative colitis or Crohn's disease, or a healthy co-twin of an affected twin (not recorded which). Here the CDR3 reads CASSPTPVILETQYF. Full variable domain (remainder filled in from reference TRBV18 and TRBJ2-5): NAGVMQNPRHLVRRRGQEARLRCSPMKGHSHVYWYRQLPEEGLKFMVYLQKENIIDESGMPKERFSAEFPKEGPSILRIQQVVRGDSAAYFCASSPTPVILETQYFGPGTRLLVL.